A single T cell receptor beta chain is shown here with its context. Its matching antigen is unknown. These data belong to a study of OX40 agonist ivuxolimab in advanced cancers. Study in general: Those enrolled were roughly 85% male, with a mean age of roughly 60 years and ages from roughly 20 to 90.

V was clipped by 0 bases and J by 6 bases; unmatched bases: 4. The V gene's germline CDR1 is SGHRS and CDR2 YFSETQ. The CDR3 totals 15 residues. The table came from immunoSEQ multiplex PCR; TCRdb's copy has only in-frame clones and leaves some out. The table lists fewer than 100,000 clones, roughly 85% of them singletons. Researchers took blood at baseline, on cycle 4 day 1, and on cycle 7 day 1. Study-level points and caveats: CD8+ T cells were the subset that, on average, had more expanded clones than CD4+. Part of the nonresponder group also had normalized T-cell clonal expansion that was low.

This sequence joins TRBV5-1 and TRBJ2-2; 8 bases fit TRBD2. The sequencing here drew on CD4+ or CD8+ T cells sorted from blood, taken in a trial of the OX40 agonist ivuxolimab. The sequence derives from an adult with an advanced solid tumor such as melanoma, head and neck, liver or kidney cancer. The DNA for the CDR3 is TGCGCCAGCAGCTTGGGTGGGACTAGAGCCGGGGAGCTGTTTTTT. This gives the protein CASSLGGTRAGELFF.